Listed below are T cell receptor beta chains from one sample, sequenced in a study of Ad26.COV2.S vaccination and SARS-CoV-2 variants. Libraries were prepared by immunoSEQ multiplex PCR; TCRdb keeps only in-frame clonotypes and omits some of them. Of 300,000 to 350,000 clones in the sample, over 80% were seen once. The specimen comprised peripheral blood, sampled in a trial of Ad26.COV2.S vaccine versus placebo. The receptors come from a person aged 18-65 years who received the Ad26.COV2.S COVID-19 vaccine or a placebo. The CDR3 runs from the conserved cysteine through the conserved F or W. D genes are given only for firm matches. For some rows the clone size is stated as once, few or many, or as a class when expanded; others skip it.

. | TRBJ2-3 | TRBV5-1 | . | CASSLARGGNRDTQYF | TGCGCCAGCAGCTTGGCCAGGGGAGGAAATAGAGATACGCAGTATTTT
. | TRBJ2-1 | TRBV7-3 | TRBD2 | CASSGLAGGEQFF | TGTGCCAGCAGTGGACTAGCGGGGGGTGAGCAGTTCTTC
. | TRBJ1-1 | TRBV5-1 | . | CASSLDPGGTEAFF | TGCGCCAGCAGCTTGGATCCGGGTGGGACTGAAGCTTTCTTT
. | TRBJ1-5 | TRBV12-2 | . | CASRLVRNPRTGGYQPQHF | TGTGCAAGTCGCTTAGTTCGTAACCCTCGGACAGGGGGGTATCAGCCCCAGCATTTT
. | TRBJ1-5 | TRBV30 | . | CAWSGGYSNQPQHF | TGTGCCTGGAGTGGGGGATATAGCAATCAGCCCCAGCATTTT
. | TRBJ1-2 | TRBV6-4 | . | CASRARVKRCPDYGYTF | TGTGCCAGCAGGGCCAGGGTGAAGAGGTGCCCTGACTATGGCTACACCTTC
. | TRBJ1-4 | TRBV6-5 | TRBD1 | CASRDRDSTNEKLFF | TGTGCCAGCAGGGACAGGGACTCAACTAATGAAAAACTGTTTTTT
few | TRBJ1-2 | TRBV5-1 | . | CASSLAARRDGYTF | TGCGCCAGCAGCTTGGCCGCCCGGAGGGATGGCTACACCTTC
. | TRBJ2-7 | TRBV2 | TRBD2 | CASAGGGAIEQYF | TGTGCCAGCGCGGGCGGGGGGGCTATCGAGCAGTACTTC
. | TRBJ1-5 | TRBV6-5 | . | CASSYSESQPQHF | TGTGCCAGCAGTTACTCCGAGAGTCAGCCCCAGCATTTT
. | TRBJ2-5 | TRBV9 | . | CASSGQGRETQYF | TGTGCCAGCAGCGGGCAGGGACGAGAGACCCAGTACTTC
. | TRBJ1-1 | TRBV11-3 | . | CASSLVLGEGNTEAFF | TGTGCCAGCAGCTTAGTACTGGGGGAGGGGAACACTGAAGCTTTCTTT
. | TRBJ2-7 | TRBV2 | . | CASKGRAHEQYF | TGTGCCAGCAAGGGCAGGGCCCACGAGCAGTACTTC
. | TRBJ2-7 | TRBV10-3 | TRBD1 | CAISESARQGKDEQYF | TGTGCCATCAGTGAGTCCGCCCGACAGGGAAAGGACGAGCAGTACTTC
. | TRBJ2-5 | TRBV2 | . | CASTWGETQYF | TGTGCCAGCACCTGGGGAGAGACCCAGTACTTC
. | TRBJ2-3 | TRBV15 | . | CATSRGQGRTDTQYF | TGTGCCACCAGCAGAGGGCAGGGAAGAACAGATACGCAGTATTTT
. | TRBJ2-5 | TRBV28 | TRBD2 | CASSLYTSGEETQYF | TGTGCCAGCAGTTTATACACTAGCGGGGAGGAGACCCAGTACTTC
. | TRBJ1-2 | TRBV5-4 | . | CASSLHKETNYGYTF | TGTGCCAGCAGCCTCCACAAGGAGACTAACTATGGCTACACCTTC
. | TRBJ1-1 | TRBV19 | . | CASSPEGVHEAFF | TGTGCCAGTAGCCCCGAGGGGGTTCATGAAGCTTTCTTT
. | TRBJ2-2 | TRBV7-3 | TRBD2 | CASNRGGSGELFF | TGTGCCAGCAACCGGGGAGGGTCCGGGGAGCTGTTTTTT
few | TRBJ2-3 | TRBV18 | . | CASSPHPTYTDTQYF | TGTGCCAGCTCACCACATCCTACGTACACAGATACGCAGTATTTT
. | TRBJ1-6 | TRBV3-1/TRBV3-2 | . | CASSPHRDSPLHF | TGTGCCAGCAGCCCCCATCGCGATTCACCCCTCCACTTT
. | TRBJ2-3 | TRBV3-1/TRBV3-2 | . | CASSPRGASTDTQYF | TGTGCCAGCAGCCCAAGGGGGGCGAGCACAGATACGCAGTATTTT
. | TRBJ1-1 | TRBV10-1 | TRBD1 | CASSTGQGARDTEAFF | TGCGCCAGCAGTACGGGACAGGGGGCCCGGGACACTGAAGCTTTCTTT
. | TRBJ1-2 | TRBV4-1 | . | CASSQDGDPIDGYTF | TGCGCCAGCAGCCAAGATGGGGACCCCATAGATGGCTACACCTTC